A single sample is the source of the 27 T cell receptor beta chains below, sequenced in a study of blood T cells in healthy people across ages. Primers used in a second PCR of roughly 6 to 11 cycles were a sample-barcoded 5' primer and a J-beta primer mix. From the 5' RACE reads, TCRdb called clonotypes with MiXCR, one entry per CDR3 protein. This sample has about 1.8 million distinct CDR3 sequences, with about 50% found just once. The specimen was blood. The receptors here all came from a woman between 40 and 50 years old in good health.

The chain combines TRBV7-2 with TRBJ2-7; either TRBD1 or TRBD2 may fit D (6 bases each). The CDR3 contains 14 residues. The germline V and J ends were trimmed by 4 bases and 2 bases, with 12 bases remaining between them. Germline V CDR1 and CDR2: SGHTA, FQGNSA. CDR3 nucleotide sequence: TGTGCCAGCAGCTGGGGAGGACAGACCTACGAGCAGTACTTC. It encodes CASSWGGQTYEQYF.

V and J are TRBV20-1 and TRBJ2-1, with D tentatively TRBD2 (5 bases). V dropped 5 bases and J dropped 5 bases, with 16 bases sitting between them. Germline V gene data show CDR1 as DFQATT and CDR2 as SNEGSKA (reference sequence). This CDR3 comprises 14 residues. The CDR3 protein is CSARLRNRHNEQFF. In DNA, the CDR3 is TGCAGTGCTCGACTAAGAAACCGCCACAATGAGCAGTTCTTC.

J is TRBJ2-1 and V is TRBV5-1; the D gene is possibly TRBD2 (5 bases). The V and J ends lost 7 bases and 0 bases respectively, with 20 bases between them. Per germline, CDR1 SGHRS and CDR2 YFSETQ. This CDR3 has 17 amino acids. The CDR3 spells CASRPRDGSSSYNEQFF. CDR3 DNA: TGCGCCAGCCGGCCTCGGGATGGTTCGAGCTCCTACAATGAGCAGTTCTTC. The whole variable domain, remainder taken from reference TRBV5-1 and TRBJ2-1, is KAGVTQTPRYLIKTRGQQVTLSCSPISGHRSVSWYQQTPGQGLQFLFEYFSETQRNKGNFPGRFSGRQFSNSRSEMNVSTLELGDSALYLCASRPRDGSSSYNEQFFGPGTRLTVL.

V and J are TRBV15 and TRBJ2-4; a weak D match, TRBD1 (7 bases). The germline V and J ends were trimmed by 1 base and 2 bases, with 15 bases remaining between them. Germline V gene sequence: CDR1 LNHNV, CDR2 YYDKDF (reference sequence). This CDR3 contains 17 residues. The CDR3 here is CATSRATGTLPKNIQYF. The CDR3 DNA follows: TGTGCCACCAGCAGAGCGACAGGGACTCTCCCCAAAAACATTCAGTACTTC.

CDR3 in amino acids: CASWGQGAGYQPQHF. CDR3 DNA sequence: TGTGCCAGCTGGGGACAGGGGGCTGGGTATCAGCCCCAGCATTTT. The rearrangement joins TRBV6-1 to TRBJ1-5; 12 bases are shared with TRBD1. With V trimmed by 8 bases and J by 5 bases, 7 bases remained unmatched. Germline loops: CDR1 MNHNS, CDR2 SASEGT. The CDR3 loop spans 15 amino acids.

This chain uses TRBV28 with TRBJ1-2, with a weak D call TRBD1 (5 bases). The CDR3 is 13 residues long. The V end was cut by 11 bases, the J end by 4 bases, with 17 bases between. Per germline, CDR1 MDHEN and CDR2 SYDVKM. The CDR3 protein is CAPRQRGLYGYTF. CDR3 nucleotide sequence: TGTGCCCCCCGGCAGAGGGGACTCTATGGCTACACCTTC.

This clonotype occurred a few times. The genes are TRBV13 and TRBJ2-7; 7 bases are shared with TRBD1. Per germline, CDR1 PRHDT and CDR2 FYEKMQ (reference sequence). The CDR3 extends over 15 amino acids. V gave up 3 bases and J gave up 0 bases; unmatched junction bases: 5. The CDR3, as DNA: TGTGCCAGCAGCTTTCAGGGGGTGAGCTCCTACGAGCAGTACTTC. This gives the protein CASSFQGVSSYEQYF.

The chain links TRBV5-1 to TRBJ2-6, with D uncertain. Looked up from germline, CDR1 is SGHRS and CDR2 is YFSETQ. V lost 2 bases and J lost 4, with 10 bases in between. The CDR3 is made up of 15 amino acids. The CDR3 nucleotides read TGCGCCAGCAGCTTTTCGACGTCCGGGGCCAACGTCCTGACTTTC. It codes for CASSFSTSGANVLTF.

DNA for the CDR3: TGTGCCAGCAGTCGACAGGGGACCAATCAGCCCCAGCATTTT. It translates to CASSRQGTNQPQHF. The V and J genes are TRBV28 and TRBJ1-5; 8 nucleotides align to TRBD1. V lost 5 bases to trimming and J lost 3 bases; unmatched junction nucleotides: 3. The germline gives CDR1 MDHEN, CDR2 SYDVKM. The length of the CDR3 is 14 residues.

This chain joins TRBV29-1 and TRBJ2-7, with 9 bases lining up with TRBD1. The junction had 10 bases not matched to a gene; V was cut back by 7 bases and J by 6 bases. The CDR3 extends over 13 amino acids. Germline V gene lookup returns CDR1 SQVTM and CDR2 ANQGSEA. The DNA for the CDR3 is TGCAGCGCTGGGCCGGACAGGGGAGGCGAGCAGTACTTC. Translated, it gives CSAGPDRGGEQYF.

The chain uses TRBV6-5 and TRBJ2-7; unclear D gene. Germline V gene data show CDR1 as MNHEY and CDR2 as SVGAGI. Deletions cut 5 bases from V and 5 bases from J, with 13 bases between. The CDR3 spans 13 residues. CDR3 protein: CASSPITPDEQYF. The CDR3 DNA reads TGTGCCAGCAGTCCGATAACTCCTGACGAGCAGTACTTC.

The genes are TRBV20-1 and TRBJ2-5; D may be TRBD1 (5 bases). V lost 3 bases and J 2 bases, leaving 13 bases between the germline ends. Per the germline V gene, CDR1 is DFQATT and CDR2 is SNEGSKA (reference sequence). The CDR3 runs to 14 residues. The CDR3 spells CSASKGPWQETQYF. CDR3 nucleotide sequence: TGCAGTGCTAGTAAGGGGCCTTGGCAAGAGACCCAGTACTTC.

On this clonotype: This may be a read error, as it is one base from a much larger clone. This chain connects TRBV27 to TRBJ2-1; perhaps TRBD2 as D (7 bases). Germline V gene sequence: CDR1 MNHEY, CDR2 SMNVEV (reference sequence). Between the trimmed V and J ends, which lost 1 base and 2 bases, there was a span of 9 bases. The CDR3 has 15 residues. CDR3 region: CASSLWGGPYNEQFF. CDR3 coding DNA: TGTGCCAGCAGTTTATGGGGGGGGCCCTACAATGAGCAGTTCTTC.

J is TRBJ2-7 and V is TRBV29-1; no reliable D call. Germline assignment: CDR1 SQVTM and CDR2 ANQGSEA. The CDR3 runs to 14 residues. V shed 2 bases and J shed 0 bases, with 11 bases lying between them. CDR3 bases: TGCAGCGTTGAACTGGGTCGAAGCTCCTACGAGCAGTACTTC. It yields the protein CSVELGRSSYEQYF.

This chain links TRBV4-2 with TRBJ2-6; the D call may be TRBD1 or TRBD2 (6 bases each). This CDR3 comprises 17 residues. V was shortened by 1 base and J by 2 bases, with 12 bases between the two germline ends. Germline lookup yields CDR1 LGHNA and CDR2 YNFKEQ. The CDR3 region is CASSQVGGNPGANVLTF. CDR3 nucleotide sequence: TGTGCCAGCAGCCAAGTAGGGGGGAACCCTGGGGCCAACGTCCTGACTTTC.

This chain connects TRBV27 to TRBJ2-1; 13 nucleotides match TRBD2. J lost 11 bases, V lost 5 bases, and 6 bases had no gene match. The CDR3 contains 14 residues. In germline, CDR1 is MNHEY, CDR2 SMNVEV (reference sequence). In DNA form, the CDR3 reads TGTGCCAGCAGTGTGGGACTAGCGGGGACAAAGCAGTTCTTC. Protein sequence: CASSVGLAGTKQFF.

This clonotype was observed a single time. The chain has TRBV4-3 and TRBJ2-7, with 11 nucleotides matching TRBD2. The DNA end is more similar to TRBJ2-5, so the J call may be wrong. Germline CDR1 and CDR2: LGHNA and YSLEER. The CDR3 length is 16 residues. CDR3 sequence: CASNHIAGGEGETQYF. CDR3 coding DNA: TGCGCCAGCAACCATATAGCGGGGGGGGAAGGAGAGACCCAGTACTTC.

V and J are TRBV20-1 and TRBJ2-3, with TRBD2 matching 12 bases. CDR3 length: 16 amino acids. Trimming removed 0 bases from V and 5 bases from J; junction bases left unmatched: 6. Germline V lookup: CDR1 DFQATT, CDR2 SNEGSKA (reference sequence). The CDR3, as DNA: TGCAGTGCTAGAGAGGGGGGACTAGCGGGTGTAGATACGCAGTATTTT. It codes for CSAREGGLAGVDTQYF.

Only a few counts were recorded for this clonotype. J is TRBJ2-7 and V is TRBV7-9, with 8 bases aligning to TRBD1. V dropped 5 bases and J dropped 3; count of bases not matched to a gene: 12. CDR3 length equals 16 residues. Germline V CDR1 and CDR2: SEHNR, FQNEAQ (reference sequence). The CDR3 nucleotides are TGTGCCAGCAGCCCTCAACCGGGACAGGCCGGCTACGAGCAGTACTTC. This translates into CASSPQPGQAGYEQYF.

The CDR3 is CARGGLGNEQFF. CDR3 sequence (DNA): TGTGCCAGGGGGGGGCTCGGGAATGAGCAGTTCTTC. This chain links TRBV6-1 with TRBJ2-1, with D perhaps matching TRBD2 (7 bases). Germline V gives CDR1 MNHNS, CDR2 SASEGT. The CDR3 is made up of 12 amino acids. The V end was cut by 9 bases, the J end by 7 bases, with 13 bases between.

The chain is built from TRBV20-1 and TRBJ1-2; 8 nucleotides align to TRBD1. CDR3 length: 15 residues. Germline CDR1 is DFQATT and CDR2 is SNEGSKA (reference sequence). V lost 1 base and J lost 2; bases outside the gene matches: 6. The CDR3 is CSARGRQGPNYGYTF. CDR3 nucleotide sequence: TGCAGTGCTAGAGGAAGACAGGGGCCAAACTATGGCTACACCTTC.

The CDR3 coding sequence is TGTGCCAGCAACATGGCAGGGGTAGGCTACAATGAGCAGTTCTTC. Translation gives CASNMAGVGYNEQFF. V gene TRBV28 combines with J gene TRBJ2-1; possibly TRBD1 for D (6 bases). CDR3 size: 15 residues. Germline lookup yields CDR1 MDHEN and CDR2 SYDVKM. Trimming pared 7 bases from V and 3 bases from J, leaving 16 bases between.

The CDR3 nucleotides read TGTGCCAGCAGTTTTCCGGGAATGCGGGAGTTCTTC. Translated: CASSFPGMREFF. This chain links TRBV7-2 with TRBJ2-1; D is perhaps TRBD2 (5 bases). CDR3 length: 12 amino acids. V lost 6 bases, J lost 14 bases, and 17 bases lay in between. CDR1 and CDR2 from the germline V gene are SGHTA and FQGNSA.

The rearrangement links TRBV11-2 to TRBJ2-1; D gene ambiguous. Germline CDR1 is SGHAT and CDR2 is FQNNGV. V lost 1 base and J lost 6, with 13 bases in between. This CDR3 has 15 residues. The CDR3 nucleotides are TGTGCCAGCAGCTTAGCCGCCGGTTCGAGCAATGAGCAGTTCTTC. Its protein is CASSLAAGSSNEQFF.

This clonotype came up a few times. V usage is TRBV5-1 and J usage is TRBJ2-7, with no clear D. Germline V lookup: CDR1 SGHRS, CDR2 YFSETQ. CDR3 length equals 12 residues. V was pared by 7 bases and J by 2 bases, with 10 bases between. For the CDR3, the DNA is TGCGCCAGCGCCGGCGGAGCCTACGAGCAGTACTTC. It yields the protein CASAGGAYEQYF.

This chain joins TRBV9 and TRBJ2-2; 9 bases fit TRBD2. The V and J ends lost 1 base and 4 bases, in that order; junction bases with no gene match: 20. The germline V gene has CDR1 SGDLS and CDR2 YYNGEE. This CDR3 is 21 amino acids long. CDR3 in DNA: TGTGCCAGCAGCGTACTGTTACCGGGACTAGCAATTGCAGACGGCACCGGGGAGCTGTTTTTT. Its protein is CASSVLLPGLAIADGTGELFF.

V and J are TRBV7-2 and TRBJ1-2, with no clear D. Looked up from germline, CDR1 is SGHTA and CDR2 is FQGNSA. This CDR3 has 15 residues. V lost 0 bases, J lost 0 bases, and 8 bases lay in between. This CDR3 is CASSLAPDSNYGYTF. CDR3 nucleotides: TGTGCCAGCAGCTTAGCCCCAGATTCTAACTATGGCTACACCTTC.